This T cell receptor (beta chain) stems from a study of OX40 agonist ivuxolimab in advanced cancers. Clones were sequenced by immunoSEQ multiplex PCR, and TCRdb holds only the in-frame ones, with some missing. Of approximately 82,000 clones listed, around four fifths are singletons. The sampling schedule covered blood at baseline, cycle 4 day 1, and cycle 7 day 1. This CDR3 is built from 16 residues. V shed 0 bases and J 2 bases; nucleotides not matched to a gene: 7. CDR1 GTSNPN and CDR2 SVGIG come from the germline V gene (reference sequence). The starting material was CD4+ or CD8+ T cells sorted from blood, obtained in a trial of the OX40 agonist ivuxolimab. The origin of this receptor is an adult with an advanced solid tumor such as melanoma, head and neck, liver or kidney cancer. V usage is TRBV30 and J usage is TRBJ1-5; TRBD1 aligns across 7 bases. CDR3: CAWSVSSGQGNQPQHF. The CDR3 bases are TGTGCCTGGAGTGTAAGTTCCGGACAGGGCAATCAGCCCCAGCATTTT.